This TCR beta chain was recovered during a study of T cells expressing NK-cell markers (dated by TCRdb to the early 2020s). General notes on the study: TCR beta-chain repertoires were profiled in sorted CD3+CD56+NKG2C+, CD3+CD56+NKG2C- and CD3+CD56-NKG2C+ T-cell subsets from several donors. Among the eight sequenced donors, seven were HCMV-seropositive and one was HCMV-seronegative. All eight donors whose samples were sequenced were randomly selected healthy volunteers, three of them men and five women. Sequencing of the libraries produced 2 x 150 bp reads on Illumina HiSeq 2000/2500, MiSeq or NextSeq.

The cysteine opens and the phenylalanine closes a CDR3 of 14 amino acids. The record lacks a DNA sequence. Looking up the germline V gene (reference sequence) yields CDR1 WNHNN and CDR2 SYGVQD. HCMV serostatus was determined by detecting HCMV-specific IgG in serum with a commercial ELISA kit. Ficoll density gradient centrifugation was used to isolate peripheral blood mononuclear cells from blood. Study-wide findings and limitations: In 6 or 7 donors, the dominant CD3+CD56+NKG2C+ clonotypes ranked among the top 10 CD8+ clonotypes, making up roughly 1.0-7.0% of CD8+ T cells. Those dominant clonotypes were again the most abundant among CD3+CD56-NKG2C+ cells in a handful of donors, at about 25-60.1%. Whether the expanded NKG2C-expressing T cell clones were specific for HCMV antigens was left unclear.

In the case of this clonotype: It has no known antigen specificity.

TCRdb names Illumina HiSeq 2000 as the instrument used. TCR beta cDNA libraries were prepared using 5'RACE template switching, which introduced a universal primer site and unique molecular identifiers. cDNA synthesis was primed from the TCR beta constant segment, followed by two successive PCR amplification steps. Concerning the study's data processing: MIGEC was used to demultiplex reads and group reads by UMI, and MiTCR was used to assemble and quantify clonotypes. Only TCR cDNA sequences supported by at least two reads were kept to exclude erroneous sequences. The tcR package was used for downstream repertoire analysis, and clonotypes were matched between fractions using CDR3 nucleotide sequence together with V segment. VDJmatch was used to annotate antigen specificity against VDJdb, with one amino acid substitution in CDR3 permitted. The reads underwent TCRdb reprocessing, giving one record for each CDR3 protein sequence and no DNA. TCRdb's processing, not the authors' own work, is the source of the V and J calls. The sample table holds some 440,000 distinct CDR3 sequences. The leading ten clones occupy about 1.5% of the sample.

This TCR was recovered from a woman aged 45-59 years in good health. Donor details come from another sample of the same person, matched by shared clones. The sample taken for sequencing was blood T cells: a sorted CD56 or NKG2C T cell subset, CD4+ or CD8+ T cells, or bulk PBMC T cells (not recorded which). The V and J segments used are TRBV10-1 and TRBJ2-2; the TRBD2 assignment by TCRdb is unverifiable without DNA. The CDR3 region has the sequence CASRSSGRTGELFF.